These 18 T cell receptor beta chains share one sample of origin, sequenced in a study of OX40 agonist ivuxolimab in advanced cancers. TCRdb's table, derived via immunoSEQ multiplex PCR, lists solely in-frame clones and lacks some. Among more than 60,000 clones listed, approximately 94% were seen once. Material: CD4+ or CD8+ T cells sorted from blood, obtained in a trial of the OX40 agonist ivuxolimab. The origin of the receptors is an adult with an advanced solid tumor such as melanoma, head and neck, liver or kidney cancer.

This chain uses TRBV9 with TRBJ2-1; D uncertain. CDR1 is SGDLS and CDR2 is YYNGEE in the germline V gene. V lost 0 bases and J 7 bases, leaving 5 bases between the germline ends. CDR3 length: 12 amino acids. CDR3 DNA sequence: TGTGCCAGCAGCGTAGTTCGGAATGAGCAGTTCTTC. It codes for CASSVVRNEQFF.

This rearrangement joins TRBV2 to TRBJ1-1; D is unresolved. Germline V gives CDR1 SNHLY, CDR2 FYNNEI. V lost 4 bases and J 3 bases, leaving 12 bases between the germline ends. The CDR3 is 14 amino acids. CDR3 DNA: TGTGCCAGCAGTGCCCTAGGCACTGACACTGAAGCTTTCTTT. Amino acids: CASSALGTDTEAFF. The full variable domain, with the rest looked up from reference TRBV2 and TRBJ1-1, is EPEVTQTPSHQVTQMGQEVILRCVPISNHLYFYWYRQILGQKVEFLVSFYNNEISEKSEIFDDQFSVERPDGSNFTLKIRSTKLEDSAMYFCASSALGTDTEAFFGQGTRLTVV.

The chain carries TRBV5-6 and TRBJ2-1, with TRBD2 matching 7 bases. The CDR3 is 14 residues long. The germline V gene has CDR1 SGHDT and CDR2 YYEEEE. V lost 1 base, J lost 8 bases, and 6 bases stayed unmatched. This CDR3 is CASSLRLAGDEQFF. For the CDR3, the DNA is TGTGCCAGCAGCTTGAGACTAGCTGGGGATGAGCAGTTCTTC. The variable domain in full, with the rest retrieved from reference TRBV5-6 and TRBJ2-1, is DAGVTQSPTHLIKTRGQQVTLRCSPKSGHDTVSWYQQALGQGPQFIFQYYEEEERQRGNFPDRFSGHQFPNYSSELNVNALLLGDSALYLCASSLRLAGDEQFFGPGTRLTVL.

Only one count was recorded for this clone. CDR3 DNA: TGTGCCAGCACCCGCGGCGGGTTGGCGGGAGGGTACGAGCAGTACTTC. Translated: CASTRGGLAGGYEQYF. V gene TRBV7-2 combines with J gene TRBJ2-7, with 9 positions matching TRBD2. This CDR3 contains 16 residues. The germline V gene encodes CDR1 SGHTA and CDR2 FQGNSA. V was clipped by 7 bases and J by 4 bases; unmatched bases: 14.

The V and J genes are TRBV7-9 and TRBJ1-5; the D gene is possibly TRBD1 (6 bases). This CDR3 is built from 15 residues. The ends were cut back, 5 bases at V and 7 bases at J, with 18 bases in the middle. Germline V lookup: CDR1 SEHNR, CDR2 FQNEAQ (reference sequence). The CDR3 DNA reads as TGTGCCAGCAGCCCGATCACAGGGTCGGGCCAGCCCCAGCATTTT. Its translation: CASSPITGSGQPQHF.

The chain recombines TRBV7-8 with TRBJ2-1; D not certain. This CDR3 region has 14 residues. V lost 3 bases to trimming and J lost 0 bases, with 6 bases between them. Germline values: CDR1 SGHVS, CDR2 FQNEAQ. The DNA for the CDR3 is TGTGCCAGCAGCTTTATATACTCCTACAATGAGCAGTTCTTC. Its protein product is CASSFIYSYNEQFF.

DNA for the CDR3: TGTGCCAGCAGTCGGGACAGGGACCTCTATGGCTACACCTTC. Protein: CASSRDRDLYGYTF. The chain couples TRBV27 to TRBJ1-2; 9 bases fit TRBD1. The CDR3 sequence is 14 residues long. Germline V lookup: CDR1 MNHEY, CDR2 SMNVEV (reference sequence). With V trimmed by 5 bases and J by 4 bases, 5 bases remained unmatched.

The genes are TRBV6-5 and TRBJ2-5; 10 bases align to TRBD1. The CDR3 covers 14 residues. The germline V gene has CDR1 MNHEY and CDR2 SVGAGI. Trimming removed 5 bases from V and 1 base from J; junction bases left unmatched: 1. The CDR3 DNA reads TGTGCCAGCAGTCGGACAGGGGGCCAAGAGACCCAGTACTTC. Amino acids: CASSRTGGQETQYF.

The V and J genes are TRBV7-6 and TRBJ2-3, with a weak D call TRBD1 (5 bases). The germline V and J ends were trimmed by 2 bases and 5 bases, with 8 bases remaining between them. Germline V gives CDR1 SGHVS, CDR2 FNYEAQ. The CDR3 loop spans 13 amino acids. This chain's CDR3 is CASSLLGEDTQYF. CDR3 nucleotides: TGTGCCAGCAGCTTATTAGGGGAAGATACGCAGTATTTT.

This chain links TRBV7-8 with TRBJ2-3, with D perhaps matching TRBD2 (6 bases). The CDR3 totals 15 residues. Trimming shortened V by 0 bases and J by 4 bases, and 11 bases separated the two germline ends. Germline V gene lookup returns CDR1 SGHVS and CDR2 FQNEAQ. DNA of the CDR3: TGTGCCAGCAGCTTAGCGCGAGGGGAGGCAGATACGCAGTATTTT. Translating gives CASSLARGEADTQYF.

Here the CDR3 reads CASSSSPGTESAYTEAFF. The CDR3 DNA reads as TGTGCCAGCAGCTCCAGTCCCGGGACAGAGTCTGCCTACACTGAAGCTTTCTTT. V and J are TRBV7-8 and TRBJ1-1; 7 bases map to TRBD1. This CDR3 region has 18 residues. Losses at the gene ends were 4 bases for V and 3 bases for J; bases not matched to a gene: 17. Germline V gene sequence: CDR1 SGHVS, CDR2 FQNEAQ.

The chain couples TRBV7-2 to TRBJ2-1; D is ambiguous. Trimming left V 1 base short and J 12 bases short, with 16 bases between. CDR1 and CDR2 from the germline V gene are SGHTA and FQGNSA. CDR3 length equals 14 residues. The CDR3 loop is CASSLGAPPVWQFF. CDR3 in DNA: TGTGCCAGCAGCTTAGGGGCCCCACCTGTCTGGCAGTTCTTC. Full variable domain (outside the CDR3, taken from reference TRBV7-2 and TRBJ2-1): GAGVSQSPSNKVTEKGKDVELRCDPISGHTALYWYRQSLGQGLEFLIYFQGNSAPDKSGLPSDRFSAERTGGSVSTLTIQRTQQEDSAVYLCASSLGAPPVWQFFGPGTRLTVL.

This chain links TRBV11-2 with TRBJ2-3; TRBD2 aligns across 7 bases. The CDR3 sequence is 16 residues long. Trimming cost V 4 bases and J 0 bases; bases outside gene matches: 7. In germline, CDR1 is SGHAT, CDR2 FQNNGV. The CDR3 loop reads CASSYLAAPSTDTQYF. The DNA for the CDR3 is TGTGCCAGCAGCTATCTAGCGGCCCCTAGCACAGATACGCAGTATTTT.

The V call is TRBV19, the J call TRBJ2-7; 8 bases line up with TRBD1. Germline V gene lookup returns CDR1 LNHDA and CDR2 SQIVND (reference sequence). There are 13 residues in the CDR3. J lost 2 bases, V lost 10 bases, and 7 bases had no gene match. The DNA of the CDR3 is TGTGCCACCCTCGGACAGGGTGCCTACGAGCAGTACTTC. It codes for CATLGQGAYEQYF.

The chain recombines TRBV4-3 with TRBJ2-1; no clear D gene. Trimming shortened V by 0 bases and J by 8 bases, and 11 bases separated the two germline ends. This CDR3 region has 14 residues. CDR1 LGHNA and CDR2 YSLEER come from the germline V gene. The CDR3 bases are TGCGCCAGCAGCCAAGATAGGGCGTTCCATGAGCAGTTCTTC. As protein: CASSQDRAFHEQFF.

This clone was recorded only once. J is TRBJ2-7 and V is TRBV5-1; TRBD2 matches 7 bases. Germline trimming cut 0 bases from V and 5 bases from J; bases unmatched to any gene: 5. Germline values: CDR1 SGHRS, CDR2 YFSETQ. CDR3 size: 14 residues. The CDR3: CASSLAGGSDEQYF. The CDR3 region has the DNA TGCGCCAGCAGCTTGGCCGGCGGGAGCGACGAGCAGTACTTC.

This chain links TRBV5-4 with TRBJ2-7; 10 bases are a match to TRBD2. Germline V lookup: CDR1 SGHNT, CDR2 YYREEE (reference sequence). The CDR3 covers 17 residues. Trimming at V came to 4 bases and at J to 5 bases, leaving 15 bases not matched to a gene. CDR3 in amino acids: CASSRTTSLAGVHEQYF. CDR3 nucleotide sequence: TGTGCCAGCAGCCGAACGACCTCCCTAGCGGGAGTCCACGAGCAGTACTTC.

This chain links TRBV7-9 with TRBJ2-5; 10 bases align to TRBD2. V lost 4 bases to trimming and J lost 2 bases; unmatched junction nucleotides: 7. Looked up from germline, CDR1 is SEHNR and CDR2 is FQNEAQ (reference sequence). The CDR3 is made up of 16 amino acids. The CDR3 sequence is CASSSPGLAAQETQYF. CDR3 nucleotides: TGTGCCAGCAGCTCTCCAGGACTAGCGGCGCAAGAGACCCAGTACTTC.